The 7 T cell receptor beta chains presented below share a single source sample, sequenced in a study of blood T cell repertoires in COVID-19. Method: immunoSEQ multiplex PCR; TCRdb's copy keeps in-frame clones and lacks some. The top ten hold 10% of the sample, which has around 62,000 clones, 85% to 90% seen once. The specimen was PBMCs or T cells enriched from blood (not recorded which). The receptor source for this set is a woman aged 40 to 55 who had recovered from COVID-19.

This clone was counted once. This CDR3 reads CASRTGNEQFF. The CDR3 coding sequence is TGTGCCAGCAGAACAGGGAATGAGCAGTTCTTC. The chain links TRBV6-5 to TRBJ2-1, with a possible D match to TRBD1 (6 bases). CDR1 is MNHEY, CDR2 SVGAGI, per germline. The CDR3 is 11 residues long. V was trimmed by 6 bases and J by 7 bases, leaving 7 bases between them.

J is TRBJ1-5 and V is TRBV12-5; 8 bases agree with TRBD1. The germline CDR1 and CDR2 sequences are LGHNT and FRNRAP. The CDR3 length is 13 residues. Trimming at V came to 6 bases and at J to 4 bases, leaving 2 bases not matched to a gene. The CDR3 spells CASGGTGNQPQHF. The CDR3, as DNA: TGTGCTAGTGGCGGGACAGGAAATCAGCCCCAGCATTTT.

This clone has just one count. The rearrangement links TRBV4-1 to TRBJ1-6; 10 nucleotides align to TRBD1. V gave up 2 bases and J gave up 1 base; unmatched junction bases: 8. The CDR3 has 19 amino acids. Germline assignment: CDR1 MGHRA and CDR2 YSYEKL. The CDR3 reads CASSQPTGQGRSYNSPLHF. The CDR3 coding sequence is TGCGCCAGCAGCCAACCGACGGGACAGGGGCGATCCTATAATTCACCCCTCCACTTT.

The chain combines TRBV29-1 with TRBJ1-4; D gene ambiguous. Germline V gives CDR1 SQVTM, CDR2 ANQGSEA. This CDR3 spans 15 amino acids. Trimming left V 4 bases short and J 0 bases short, with 12 bases between. CDR3 in amino acids: CSVAGRSATNEKLFF. The CDR3 DNA sequence: TGCAGCGTTGCTGGCAGAAGTGCAACTAATGAAAAACTGTTTTTT.

This clone was counted only a few times. V usage is TRBV12-3 or TRBV12-4 and J usage is TRBJ1-4; possibly TRBD1 for D (5 bases). Trimming pared 7 bases from V and 4 bases from J, leaving 10 bases between. The CDR3 extends over 13 amino acids. CDR3: CASKGFSNEKLFF. As DNA, the CDR3 is TGTGCCAGCAAGGGGTTTAGTAATGAAAAACTGTTTTTT.

Comments on this clone: Other DNA sequences in this sample translate to the same CDR3. This CDR3 reads CASSRQGNYGYTF. Here the CDR3 DNA reads TGTGCCAGCAGTCGACAGGGTAACTATGGCTACACCTTC. This sequence joins TRBV12-3 or TRBV12-4 and TRBJ1-2; 7 positions match TRBD1. V shed 5 bases, J shed 1 base, and the junction held 1 base outside the gene matches. The CDR3 is made up of 13 amino acids.

The CDR3 nucleotides read TGCGCCAGCAGCGGTGGGACAGGGAATTACAGCTCCTACAATGAGCAGTTCTTC. Translating gives CASSGGTGNYSSYNEQFF. The chain couples TRBV5-1 to TRBJ2-1; 9 nucleotides match TRBD1. The V segment lost 4 bases and the J segment 0 bases; nucleotides outside the gene matches: 11. Germline CDR1 and CDR2: SGHRS and YFSETQ. There are 18 residues in the CDR3.